These 28 T cell receptor beta chains share one sample of origin, sequenced in a study of shared clonotypes between healthy human individuals. The protocol was immunoSEQ multiplex PCR, while the TCRdb copy is restricted to in-frame clones and leaves out a portion. The table records hundreds of thousands of clones, 90% to 95% of them present only once. Naive CD8 cells comprised CD45RO-negative, CCR7-positively selected cells, excluding terminally differentiated effector memory CD45RA+ cells. The sequenced sample was naive CD8+ T cells sorted from blood. The receptor source for this set is a man between 25 and 39 years old in good health.

The V call is TRBV18, the J call TRBJ2-3; D not resolved. Deletions cut 5 bases from V and 1 base from J, with 4 bases between. Germline values: CDR1 KGHSH, CDR2 LQKENI. This CDR3 has 12 amino acids. CDR3 sequence: CASSSRTDTQYF. In DNA form, the CDR3 reads TGTGCCAGCTCATCTCGCACAGATACGCAGTATTTT.

The chain couples TRBV7-9 to TRBJ1-2; D is undetermined. V lost 3 bases and J 8 bases, leaving 16 bases between the germline ends. This CDR3 has 14 residues. Germline V CDR1 and CDR2: SEHNR, FQNEAQ (reference sequence). CDR3 sequence: CASSFGQVGNGYTF. CDR3 sequence (DNA): TGTGCCAGCAGCTTTGGGCAGGTTGGGAACGGCTACACCTTC.

The V call is TRBV7-6, the J call TRBJ1-1; D may be TRBD1 (6 bases). The V gene's germline CDR1 is SGHVS and CDR2 FNYEAQ. Trimming shortened V by 1 base and J by 8 bases, and 11 bases separated the two germline ends. The CDR3 length is 13 residues. CDR3 DNA sequence: TGTGCCAGCAGCTTAGAACAGGGTAGGGAAGCTTTCTTT. It codes for CASSLEQGREAFF.

This chain links TRBV28 with TRBJ2-3; 10 bases match TRBD2. V was pared by 7 bases and J by 4 bases, with 14 bases of the junction left unmatched. Per the germline V gene, CDR1 is MDHEN and CDR2 is SYDVKM. CDR3 length: 17 residues. Here the CDR3 reads CASTTLPSGGISDTQYF. The CDR3, as DNA: TGTGCCAGCACCACCTTACCTAGCGGGGGTATCTCAGATACGCAGTATTTT.

The rearrangement joins TRBV9 to TRBJ2-6; D gene uncertain. The CDR3 has 14 residues. Germline CDR1 is SGDLS and CDR2 is YYNGEE. The V and J ends lost 4 bases and 3 bases respectively, with 8 bases between them. CDR3 in DNA: TGTGCCAGCAGCCCCCCAATTGGGGCCAACGTCCTGACTTTC. Its translation is CASSPPIGANVLTF.

In its sample, this clone was seen a few times. V gene TRBV2 combines with J gene TRBJ2-7; 7 nucleotides align to TRBD2. The CDR3 length is 17 residues. The V segment lost 1 base and the J segment 4 bases; nucleotides outside the gene matches: 13. Germline-derived CDR1 and CDR2 are SNHLY and FYNNEI. In DNA, the CDR3 is TGTGCCAGCAGTGAAGAGCGGGACCGGTCTCGACGATACGAGCAGTACTTC. Its translation is CASSEERDRSRRYEQYF.

The chain carries TRBV6-5 and TRBJ2-7, with 7 bases lining up with TRBD2. Trimming removed 8 bases from V and 7 bases from J; junction bases left unmatched: 8. Germline V gene lookup returns CDR1 MNHEY and CDR2 SVGAGI. This CDR3 is built from 12 residues. The CDR3 reads CASSREGIEQYF. CDR3 coding DNA: TGTGCCAGCTCCAGGGAGGGGATAGAGCAGTACTTC.

This sequence joins TRBV7-9 and TRBJ2-2, with TRBD2 identical over 10 bases. Per germline, CDR1 SEHNR and CDR2 FQNEAQ (reference sequence). Trimming at V came to 2 bases and at J to 6 bases, leaving 12 bases not matched to a gene. The CDR3 is 18 amino acids. This CDR3 reads CASSLPAGLAGAAGELFF. CDR3 coding DNA: TGTGCCAGCAGCTTACCCGCCGGGCTAGCGGGAGCGGCCGGGGAGCTGTTTTTT.

The CDR3 nucleotides are TGTGCCAGCAGTGATCTCTTTTCCGGTACTGGAAACACCATATATTTT. This translates into CASSDLFSGTGNTIYF. The gene calls are TRBV6-1 and TRBJ1-3; D not certain. Germline V gives CDR1 MNHNS, CDR2 SASEGT. The CDR3 has 16 residues. The V and J ends lost 3 bases and 2 bases respectively, with 14 bases between them.

This chain joins TRBV5-1 and TRBJ2-1, with 11 bases matching TRBD2. The CDR3 sequence is 16 residues long. The J segment lost 4 bases and the V segment lost 0 bases, leaving 3 bases of the junction unmatched. Germline V gene lookup returns CDR1 SGHRS and CDR2 YFSETQ. CDR3 sequence (DNA): TGCGCCAGCAGCTTGGATAGCGGGAGGGCTTACAATGAGCAGTTCTTC. It is translated as CASSLDSGRAYNEQFF.

CDR3 nucleotide sequence: TGTGCCAGCAGTTTACTCCCCACTAGCGGGAAGGGCGATGAGCAGTTCTTC. Its translation is CASSLLPTSGKGDEQFF. This chain joins TRBV27 and TRBJ2-1; 10 bases fit TRBD2. CDR1 and CDR2 from the germline V gene are MNHEY and SMNVEV (reference sequence). V gave up 2 bases and J gave up 8 bases; unmatched junction bases: 12. The CDR3 is made up of 17 amino acids.

The rearrangement links TRBV6-1 to TRBJ2-1; 10 bases match TRBD2. Germline lookup yields CDR1 MNHNS and CDR2 SASEGT. Losses at the gene ends were 1 base for V and 2 bases for J; bases not matched to a gene: 11. The CDR3 runs 19 residues. The CDR3 protein is CASSEGALAGEGPYNEQFF. In nucleotides, the CDR3 is TGTGCCAGCAGTGAAGGAGCGCTAGCGGGGGAGGGGCCCTACAATGAGCAGTTCTTC.

The chain links TRBV14 to TRBJ2-3, with D hard to call. CDR1 is SGHDN, CDR2 FVKESK, per germline. The CDR3 is 13 amino acids. V lost 3 bases and J 5 bases, leaving 9 bases between the germline ends. The CDR3 region has the DNA TGTGCCAGCAGCCAGGGAATGAGAGATACGCAGTATTTT. This translates into CASSQGMRDTQYF.

The J gene is TRBJ2-7, the V gene TRBV14; 10 bases fit TRBD2. This CDR3 is 17 amino acids long. The germline CDR1 and CDR2 sequences are SGHDN and FVKESK. Trimming at V came to 0 bases and at J to 0 bases, leaving 5 bases not matched to a gene. CDR3 protein: CASSQDLGLASSYEQYF. The CDR3, as DNA: TGTGCCAGCAGCCAAGATTTGGGACTAGCGAGCTCCTACGAGCAGTACTTC.

CDR3 in DNA: TGCGCCAGCAGTGAGGTAGTAGGGCCCCACTCCTACGAGCAGTACTTC. Protein sequence: CASSEVVGPHSYEQYF. V gene TRBV10-2 combines with J gene TRBJ2-7; D gene uncertain. V was cut by 2 bases and J by 0 bases, with 14 bases left in between. The CDR3 has 16 amino acids. The germline gives CDR1 WSHSY, CDR2 SAAADI.

This clone occurred once. This CDR3 is also generated by other DNA sequences in the sample. The chain couples TRBV28 to TRBJ2-3, with D perhaps TRBD1 or TRBD2 (5 bases each). CDR3 length: 14 amino acids. V gave up 2 bases and J gave up 0 bases, with 6 bases separating them. Germline V gene data show CDR1 as MDHEN and CDR2 as SYDVKM. The CDR3 spells CASSLRDSTDTQYF. The CDR3 nucleotides read TGTGCCAGCAGTTTACGGGACAGCACAGATACGCAGTATTTT.

Note on this clone: The same CDR3 is also encoded by other DNA sequences in this sample. The chain employs TRBV7-2 and TRBJ2-7; no clear D gene. The CDR3 spans 13 residues. The germline gives CDR1 SGHTA, CDR2 FQGNSA. Trimming removed 2 bases at V and 2 bases at J, with 7 bases between. The CDR3 region is CASSLSPTYEQYF. CDR3 nucleotide sequence: TGTGCCAGCAGCTTAAGTCCGACCTACGAGCAGTACTTC.

V is TRBV6-1 and J is TRBJ2-3, with a tentative D call TRBD2 (5 bases). V was cut by 1 base and J by 3 bases, with 14 bases left in between. This CDR3 is 16 amino acids long. The V gene's germline CDR1 is MNHNS and CDR2 SASEGT. DNA for the CDR3: TGTGCCAGCAGTGAAGTACCTAGGAGAGGGACAGATACGCAGTATTTT. Amino acids: CASSEVPRRGTDTQYF.

Of note for this clone: The same CDR3 arises from other DNA sequences in this sample as well. The chain couples TRBV11-3 to TRBJ2-3; D remains ambiguous. Trimming pared 5 bases from V and 0 bases from J, leaving 6 bases between. Germline loops: CDR1 SGHNT, CDR2 YENEEA. The CDR3 is 13 residues long. The CDR3 DNA reads TGTGCCAGCAGCCTCGGGAGCACAGATACGCAGTATTTT. Its translation is CASSLGSTDTQYF.

The CDR3: CARSPNTPDRSYYGYTF. The CDR3 DNA reads as TGTGCCAGAAGCCCCAATACGCCGGACAGATCCTACTATGGCTACACCTTC. The chain is built from TRBV5-3 and TRBJ1-2, with D maybe TRBD1 (6 bases). TRBV5-3 is marked as an open reading frame, function uncertain. The CDR3 runs 17 residues. V was clipped by 4 bases and J by 3 bases, with 22 bases between them.

The V and J genes are TRBV14 and TRBJ2-1, with 7 bases matching TRBD2. The CDR3 totals 14 residues. V trimming: 4 bases; J trimming: 7 bases; junction bases outside the gene matches: 7. Germline CDR1 reads SGHDN; CDR2 reads FVKESK. This CDR3 is CASSLRAGANEQFF. The CDR3 DNA sequence: TGTGCCAGCAGCCTGAGGGCGGGAGCAAATGAGCAGTTCTTC.

This rearrangement joins TRBV14 to TRBJ1-4; 10 bases are shared with TRBD1. Germline V CDR1 and CDR2: SGHDN, FVKESK. The CDR3 has 14 residues. The V segment lost 4 bases and the J segment 8 bases; nucleotides outside the gene matches: 4. The CDR3 spells CASSLTGGREKLFF. In DNA, the CDR3 is TGTGCCAGCAGCCTGACAGGGGGCAGAGAAAAACTGTTTTTT. The full variable domain, its missing parts supplied by reference TRBV14 and TRBJ1-4, is EAGVTQFPSHSVIEKGQTVTLRCDPISGHDNLYWYRRVMGKEIKFLLHFVKESKQDESGMPNNRFLAERTGGTYSTLKVQPAELEDSGVYFCASSLTGGREKLFFGSGTQLSVL.

The gene calls are TRBV2 and TRBJ2-2; possible D gene TRBD2, 6 bases. With 4 bases removed from V and 3 bases from J, the gap between germline ends came to 12 bases. The CDR3 totals 15 residues. Germline V lookup: CDR1 SNHLY, CDR2 FYNNEI. In DNA, the CDR3 is TGTGCCAGCAGTGGGGGAGGAGGGTACACCGGGGAGCTGTTTTTT. Its translation: CASSGGGGYTGELFF.

A note on this clone: Other DNA variants within this sample encode the same CDR3. This chain connects TRBV5-6 to TRBJ2-1, with a tentative D call TRBD2 (6 bases). The CDR3 totals 14 residues. Germline CDR1 and CDR2: SGHDT and YYEEEE. The V end was cut by 2 bases, the J end by 0 bases, with 6 bases between. CDR3 in amino acids: CASSFGGSYNEQFF. DNA for the CDR3: TGTGCCAGCAGCTTCGGGGGCTCCTACAATGAGCAGTTCTTC.

This chain joins TRBV7-6 and TRBJ2-1, with 8 bases matching TRBD1. V lost 8 bases to trimming and J lost 5 bases; unmatched junction nucleotides: 5. Germline CDR1 is SGHVS and CDR2 is FNYEAQ. This CDR3 is 13 amino acids long. The CDR3 here is CASGQGGNNEQFF. CDR3 nucleotide sequence: TGTGCCAGCGGACAGGGCGGAAACAATGAGCAGTTCTTC.

The count of this clone is one. This chain uses TRBV27 with TRBJ1-1, with 8 positions matching TRBD1. The CDR3 totals 14 residues. Germline loops: CDR1 MNHEY, CDR2 SMNVEV (reference sequence). J was trimmed by 1 base and V by 4 bases; bases with no gene match: 2. The CDR3 nucleotides read TGTGCCAGCAGTTGGGGGACAGGGAACACTGAAGCTTTCTTT. Amino acid sequence: CASSWGTGNTEAFF.

The chain carries TRBV18 and TRBJ2-2; D may be TRBD2 (5 bases). The CDR3 loop spans 15 amino acids. From germline, CDR1 is KGHSH and CDR2 LQKENI. V was shortened by 2 bases and J by 7 bases, with 14 bases between the two germline ends. CDR3 amino acids: CASSPKGEASGELFF. CDR3 nucleotides: TGTGCCAGCTCACCAAAGGGAGAGGCTAGCGGGGAGCTGTTTTTT.

Turning to this clone: The sample carries other DNA sequences with the same CDR3. CDR3 in DNA: TGTGCCAGCAGCCTAGGACTAGCGGGAACTCAAGAGACCCAGTACTTC. The encoded protein is CASSLGLAGTQETQYF. The V gene is TRBV11-2, the J gene TRBJ2-5, with 12 bases matching TRBD2. The J segment lost 2 bases and the V segment lost 5 bases, leaving 6 bases of the junction unmatched. Per germline, CDR1 SGHAT and CDR2 FQNNGV. CDR3 size: 16 residues.